This TCR beta chain is from a study of T cell repertoires in cytomegalovirus infection. Overall study: Public TCR beta signatures indicated both CMV infection and matching HLA type. The study's findings and limits: HLA-C-restricted TCR beta clonotypes specific for CMV led the ex vivo response. CMV carriers with the relevant HLA were identified by cumulative public TCR beta family frequency.

TCRdb redid the calling of the reads with MiXCR, one entry per CDR3 protein. The sample holds 250,000 to 300,000 distinct CDR3 sequences, under 30% seen once. For this clonotype: Its matching antigen is unknown.

Source material: PBMCs. The sequence was obtained from a human donor in good health (CMV status not recorded). Some clones in this sample may be carry-over from other donors' samples.

The CDR3, as DNA: TGCGCCAGCAGTCAATCGTCGGGACTAGCGGGAGGGTACGAGCAGTACTTC. Translating it yields CASSQSSGLAGGYEQYF. The chain recombines TRBV23-1 with TRBJ2-7, with 16 positions matching TRBD2. TRBV23-1 is identified as an open reading frame with a role that is uncertain. Trimming at V came to 0 bases and at J to 4 bases, leaving 3 bases not matched to a gene. The CDR3 sequence is 17 residues long.